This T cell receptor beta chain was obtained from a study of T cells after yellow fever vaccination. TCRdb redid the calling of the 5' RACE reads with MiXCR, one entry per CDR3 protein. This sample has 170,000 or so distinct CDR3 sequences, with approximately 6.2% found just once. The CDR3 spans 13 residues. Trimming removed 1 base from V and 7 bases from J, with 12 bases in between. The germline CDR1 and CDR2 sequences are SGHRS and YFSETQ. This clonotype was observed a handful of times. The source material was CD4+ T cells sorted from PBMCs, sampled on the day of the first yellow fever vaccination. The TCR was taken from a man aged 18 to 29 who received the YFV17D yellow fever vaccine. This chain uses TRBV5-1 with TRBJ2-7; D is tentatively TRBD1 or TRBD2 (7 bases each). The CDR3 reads CASSLIRGGEQYV. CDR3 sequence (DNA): TGCGCCAGCAGCTTGATCAGGGGGGGGGAGCAGTACGTC.